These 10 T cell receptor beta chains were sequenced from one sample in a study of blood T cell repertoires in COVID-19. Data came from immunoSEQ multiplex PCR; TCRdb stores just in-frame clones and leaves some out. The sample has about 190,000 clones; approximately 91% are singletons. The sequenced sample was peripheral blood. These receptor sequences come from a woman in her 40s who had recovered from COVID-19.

The CDR3 is CASSVVPEGTDTQYF. In DNA, the CDR3 is TGTGCCAGCAGCGTAGTTCCGGAGGGGACAGATACGCAGTATTTT. The chain joins TRBV9 to TRBJ2-3, with D maybe TRBD2 (6 bases). V was pared by 0 bases and J by 3 bases, with 11 bases between. The CDR3 has 15 amino acids. Germline V lookup: CDR1 SGDLS, CDR2 YYNGEE.

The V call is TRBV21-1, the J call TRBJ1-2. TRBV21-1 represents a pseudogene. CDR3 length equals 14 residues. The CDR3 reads CASSNREGGYGYTF. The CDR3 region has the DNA TGTGCCAGCAGCAACCGGGAGGGAGGCTATGGCTACACCTTC.

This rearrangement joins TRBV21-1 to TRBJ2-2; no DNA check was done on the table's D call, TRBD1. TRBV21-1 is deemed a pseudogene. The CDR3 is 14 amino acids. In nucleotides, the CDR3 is TGTGCCATCCTTTGGACAGAGAACACCGGGGAGCTGTTTTTT. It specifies CAILWTENTGELFF.

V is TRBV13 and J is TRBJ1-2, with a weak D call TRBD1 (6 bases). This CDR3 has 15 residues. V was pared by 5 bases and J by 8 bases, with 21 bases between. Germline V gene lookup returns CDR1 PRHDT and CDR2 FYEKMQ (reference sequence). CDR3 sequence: CASSPSLGTTKGYTF. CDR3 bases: TGTGCCAGCAGCCCGAGCCTCGGGACAACGAAAGGCTACACCTTC.

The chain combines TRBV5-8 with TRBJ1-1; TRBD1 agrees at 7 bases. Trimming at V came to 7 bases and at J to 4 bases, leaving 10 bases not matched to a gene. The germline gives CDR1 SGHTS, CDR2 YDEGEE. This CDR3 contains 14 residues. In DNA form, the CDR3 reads TGTGCCAGCGGAACAGGGGCGCTCGGCACTGAAGCTTTCTTT. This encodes CASGTGALGTEAFF.

This chain's CDR3 is CASSLNQGTETQYF. The CDR3, as DNA: TGTGCCAGCAGCCTCAATCAGGGGACGGAGACCCAGTACTTC. The rearrangement uses TRBV7-2 and TRBJ2-5; D is possibly TRBD1 (6 bases). This CDR3 contains 14 residues. Germline CDR1 and CDR2: SGHTA and FQGNSA. Trimming pared 5 bases from V and 5 bases from J, leaving 15 bases between.

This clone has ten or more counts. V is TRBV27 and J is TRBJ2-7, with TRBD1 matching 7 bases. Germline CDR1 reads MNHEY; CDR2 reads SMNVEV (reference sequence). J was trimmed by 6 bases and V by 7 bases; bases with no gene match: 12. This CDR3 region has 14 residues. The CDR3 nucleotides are TGTGCCAGCACCCCATCGACAGGGTTCTCCGAGCAGTACTTC. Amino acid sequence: CASTPSTGFSEQYF.

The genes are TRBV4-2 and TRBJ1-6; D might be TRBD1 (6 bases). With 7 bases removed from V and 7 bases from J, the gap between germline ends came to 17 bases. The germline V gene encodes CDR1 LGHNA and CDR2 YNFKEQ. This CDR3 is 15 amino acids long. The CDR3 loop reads CASTRDGQPNSPLHF. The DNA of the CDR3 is TGTGCCAGCACCAGAGATGGACAGCCGAATTCACCCCTCCACTTT.

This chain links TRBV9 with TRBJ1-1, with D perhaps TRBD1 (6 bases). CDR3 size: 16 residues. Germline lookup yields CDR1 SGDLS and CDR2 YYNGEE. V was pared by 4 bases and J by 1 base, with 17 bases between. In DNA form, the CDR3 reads TGTGCCAGCAGCCCGAGGGGGTTCGTGGCGAACACTGAAGCTTTCTTT. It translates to CASSPRGFVANTEAFF.

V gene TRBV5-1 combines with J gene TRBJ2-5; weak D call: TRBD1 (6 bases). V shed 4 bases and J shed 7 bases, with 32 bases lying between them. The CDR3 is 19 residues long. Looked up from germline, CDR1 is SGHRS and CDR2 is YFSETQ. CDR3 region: CASSPVMETGFSITRTQYF. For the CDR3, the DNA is TGCGCCAGCAGCCCCGTCATGGAAACAGGGTTTTCCATTACCCGGACCCAGTACTTC. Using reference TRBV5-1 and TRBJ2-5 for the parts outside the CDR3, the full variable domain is KAGVTQTPRYLIKTRGQQVTLSCSPISGHRSVSWYQQTPGQGLQFLFEYFSETQRNKGNFPGRFSGRQFSNSRSEMNVSTLELGDSALYLCASSPVMETGFSITRTQYFGPGTRLLVL.